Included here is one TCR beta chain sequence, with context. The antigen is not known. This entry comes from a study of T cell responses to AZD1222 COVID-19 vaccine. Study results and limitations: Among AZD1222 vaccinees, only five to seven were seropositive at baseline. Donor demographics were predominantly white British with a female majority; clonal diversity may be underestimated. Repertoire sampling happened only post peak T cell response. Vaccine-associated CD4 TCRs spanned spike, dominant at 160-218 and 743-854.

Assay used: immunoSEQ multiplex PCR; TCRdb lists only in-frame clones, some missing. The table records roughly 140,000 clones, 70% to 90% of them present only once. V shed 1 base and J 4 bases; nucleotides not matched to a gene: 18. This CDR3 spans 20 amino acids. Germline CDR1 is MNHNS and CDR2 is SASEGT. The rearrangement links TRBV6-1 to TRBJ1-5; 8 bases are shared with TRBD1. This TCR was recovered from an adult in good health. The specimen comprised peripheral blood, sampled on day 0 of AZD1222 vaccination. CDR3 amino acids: CASSEEFFAGGAGRNQPQHF. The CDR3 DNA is TGTGCCAGCAGTGAAGAATTTTTCGCAGGGGGCGCGGGTCGAAATCAGCCCCAGCATTTT.